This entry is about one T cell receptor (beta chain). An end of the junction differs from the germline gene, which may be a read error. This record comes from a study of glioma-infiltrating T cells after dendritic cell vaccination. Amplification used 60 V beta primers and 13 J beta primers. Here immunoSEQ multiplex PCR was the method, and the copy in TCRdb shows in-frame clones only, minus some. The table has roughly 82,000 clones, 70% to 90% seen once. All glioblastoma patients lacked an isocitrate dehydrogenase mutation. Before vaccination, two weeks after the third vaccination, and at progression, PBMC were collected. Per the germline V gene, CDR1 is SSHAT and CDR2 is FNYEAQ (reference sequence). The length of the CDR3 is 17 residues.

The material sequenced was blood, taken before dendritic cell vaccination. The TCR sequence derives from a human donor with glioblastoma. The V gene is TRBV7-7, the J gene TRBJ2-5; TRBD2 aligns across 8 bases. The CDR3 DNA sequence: TGTGCTAGCAGCTTAGTCCGACAGCCTAGCGGGCAGGAGACCCAGTACTTC. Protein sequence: CASSLVRQPSGQETQYF.